Below, one T cell receptor (beta chain) is given with its context. Its cognate antigen is unknown. V trimming: 2 bases; J trimming: 5 bases; junction bases outside the gene matches: 7. The CDR3 sequence is 17 residues long. Looked up from germline, CDR1 is MNHEY and CDR2 is SMNVEV (reference sequence). The entry originates in a study of cytomegalovirus exposure and HLA in healthy donors. Study outcomes and limitations: Diagnosis of cytomegalovirus status made by the classifier reportedly showed high specificity and sensitivity. There were some public TCRs occurring in many donors, but most TCR sequences were rare.

Some clones are missing from TCRdb's copy, which holds only in-frame ones; the method was immunoSEQ multiplex PCR. Of over 250,000 clones in the sample, about 90% were seen once. The sequenced sample was PBMCs. This chain connects TRBV27 to TRBJ2-3, with 13 bases matching TRBD2. The clonotype comes from a woman aged 30 to 39 in good health and CMV-seropositive. The CDR3 sequence is CASSLRFGLAGVDTQYF. The DNA of the CDR3 is TGTGCCAGCAGTTTACGATTTGGACTAGCGGGGGTAGATACGCAGTATTTT.